This T cell receptor beta chain is drawn from a study of T cells in Graves' hyperthyroidism and ophthalmopathy. The V end was cut by 5 bases, the J end by 2 bases, with 8 bases between. This CDR3 comprises 13 residues. Germline V gene sequence: CDR1 SGHRS, CDR2 YFSETQ. Template material for amplifying TCR beta CDR3 regions consisted of RNA transcripts. A first-round RT-PCR of the TCR CDR3 used the HTBI primer set. From the multiplex PCR reads, TCRdb called clonotypes with MiXCR, one entry per CDR3 protein. The repertoire holds around 440,000 distinct CDR3 sequences, with 15% to 19% as singletons. Study observations and caveats: In the blood, most expanded thyroid clonotypes above 0.001 appeared as well.

No ophthalmopathy progression within 18 months constituted stable Graves' hyperthyroidism. Investigators excluded patients with uncontrolled infection, other autoimmune disease, pregnancy or lactation. PBMCs were obtained from 10 ml fresh peripheral blood. This clonotype occurred a few times. Its antigen remains unknown. The TCR comes from a woman between 18 and 29 years old with Graves' hyperthyroidism. V is TRBV5-1 and J is TRBJ2-1, with D tentatively TRBD2 (6 bases). The specimen was blood. The CDR3: CASRGGPYNEQFF. CDR3 coding DNA: TGCGCCAGCAGGGGAGGCCCCTACAATGAGCAGTTCTTC. The whole variable domain, filled in from reference TRBV5-1 and TRBJ2-1, reads KAGVTQTPRYLIKTRGQQVTLSCSPISGHRSVSWYQQTPGQGLQFLFEYFSETQRNKGNFPGRFSGRQFSNSRSEMNVSTLELGDSALYLCASRGGPYNEQFFGPGTRLTVL.